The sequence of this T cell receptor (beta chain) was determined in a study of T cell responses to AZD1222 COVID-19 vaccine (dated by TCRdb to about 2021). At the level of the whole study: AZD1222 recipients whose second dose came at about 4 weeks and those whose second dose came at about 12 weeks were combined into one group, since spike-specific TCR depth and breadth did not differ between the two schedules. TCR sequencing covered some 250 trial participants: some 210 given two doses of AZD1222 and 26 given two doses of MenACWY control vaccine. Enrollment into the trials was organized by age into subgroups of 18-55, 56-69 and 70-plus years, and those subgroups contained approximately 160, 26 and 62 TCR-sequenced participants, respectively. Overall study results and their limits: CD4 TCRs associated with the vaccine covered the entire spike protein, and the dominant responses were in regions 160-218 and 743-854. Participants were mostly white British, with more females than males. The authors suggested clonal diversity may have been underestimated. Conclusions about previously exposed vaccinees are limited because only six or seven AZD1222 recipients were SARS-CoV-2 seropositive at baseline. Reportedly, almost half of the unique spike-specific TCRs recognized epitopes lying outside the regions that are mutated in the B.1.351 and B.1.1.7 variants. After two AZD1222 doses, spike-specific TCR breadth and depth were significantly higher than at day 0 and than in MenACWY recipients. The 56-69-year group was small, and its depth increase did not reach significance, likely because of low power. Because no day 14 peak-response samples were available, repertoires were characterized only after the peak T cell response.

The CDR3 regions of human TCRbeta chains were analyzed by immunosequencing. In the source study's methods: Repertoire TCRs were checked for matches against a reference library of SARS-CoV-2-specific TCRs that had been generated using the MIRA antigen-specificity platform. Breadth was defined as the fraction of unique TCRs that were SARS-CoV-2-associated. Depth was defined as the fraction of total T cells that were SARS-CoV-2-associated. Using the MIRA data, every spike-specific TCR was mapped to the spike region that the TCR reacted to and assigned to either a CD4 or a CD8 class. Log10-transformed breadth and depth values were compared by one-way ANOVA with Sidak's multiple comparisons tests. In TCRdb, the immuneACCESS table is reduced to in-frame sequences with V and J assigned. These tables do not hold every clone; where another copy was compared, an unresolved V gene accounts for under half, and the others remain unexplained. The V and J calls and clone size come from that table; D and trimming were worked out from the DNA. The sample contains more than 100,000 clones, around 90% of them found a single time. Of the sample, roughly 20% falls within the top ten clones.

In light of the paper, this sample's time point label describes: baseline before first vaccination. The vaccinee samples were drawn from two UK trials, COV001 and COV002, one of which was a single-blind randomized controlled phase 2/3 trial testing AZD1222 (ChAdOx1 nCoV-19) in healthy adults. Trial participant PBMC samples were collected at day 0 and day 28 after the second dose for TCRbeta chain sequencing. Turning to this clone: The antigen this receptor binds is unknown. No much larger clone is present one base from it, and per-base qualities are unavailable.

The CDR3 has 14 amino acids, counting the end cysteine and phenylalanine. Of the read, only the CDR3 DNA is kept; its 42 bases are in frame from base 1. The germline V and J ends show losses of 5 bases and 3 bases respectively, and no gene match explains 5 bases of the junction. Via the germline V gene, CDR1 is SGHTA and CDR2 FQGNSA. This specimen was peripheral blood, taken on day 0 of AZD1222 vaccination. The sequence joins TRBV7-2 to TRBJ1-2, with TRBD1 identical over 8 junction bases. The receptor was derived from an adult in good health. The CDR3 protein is CASSPTRGHYGYTF. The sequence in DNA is TGTGCCAGCAGCCCGACCAGGGGGCACTATGGCTACACCTTC.